Listed below are T cell receptor beta chains from one sample, sequenced in a study of blood T cell repertoires in COVID-19. Generated by immunoSEQ multiplex PCR, the TCRdb table keeps only in-frame clones and is missing some. The data contain about 190,000 clones, 80% to 90% of them singletons. The sample was peripheral blood. The source is a woman between 18 and 29 years old who had recovered from COVID-19. Each CDR3 is given with its conserved first and last residue. The D gene is left open where the match is weak. Only part of the rows carry a size: once, few, many, or a class if the clone is expanded.

cdr3_nt cdr3_aa j_call clone_size d_call v_call
TGTGCCAGCAGCTTGGGGGGTTTGGGGGGCACTGAAGCTTTCTTT CASSLGGLGGTEAFF TRBJ1-1 NA NA TRBV5-4
TGTGCCAGCAAGAGACAGGGGTTCGACACCGGGGAGCTGTTTTTT CASKRQGFDTGELFF TRBJ2-2 few TRBD1 TRBV2
TGTGCCTGGAGTGTATTTGGGACACTCACTCGGGAGACCCAGTACTTC CAWSVFGTLTRETQYF TRBJ2-5 NA NA TRBV30
TGTGCCACCAGTGAATCCGGGACTAGCGGGAGAAATGAGCAGTTCTTC CATSESGTSGRNEQFF TRBJ2-1 NA TRBD2 TRBV24-1
TGTGCCAGCAGCTTAGCGATTGCGCAGGGGGGTCAGCCCCAGCATTTT CASSLAIAQGGQPQHF TRBJ1-5 NA TRBD1 TRBV7-2
TGTGCCAGCAGCAAGCCGGGGGACAGATGGCAGTACTTC CASSKPGDRWQYF TRBJ2-7 NA NA TRBV21-1
TGTGCCAGTAGTATCCGAACTAGCGGGGCGCGTGAGGAGCAGTTCTTC CASSIRTSGAREEQFF TRBJ2-1 NA TRBD2 TRBV19
TGTGCCAGCAGCCAAGTCGGGGGACAGGGTTTGTACGGGGAGCTGTTTTTT CASSQVGGQGLYGELFF TRBJ2-2 few TRBD1 TRBV3-1/TRBV3-2
TGTGCCAGCAGCTTACGGGCGGGGGACTACAATGAGCAGTTCTTC CASSLRAGDYNEQFF TRBJ2-1 few TRBD2 TRBV7-3
TGTGCCAGCAGCCTACAGGGACAGATGAACACTGAAGCTTTCTTT CASSLQGQMNTEAFF TRBJ1-1 NA TRBD1 TRBV7-2
TGTGCCAGCAGCCCCTCTATCCAGGCGCACACTGAAGCTTTCTTT CASSPSIQAHTEAFF TRBJ1-1 NA NA TRBV5-6
TGCGCCAGCAGCTTGGAACTAGCGGGGGGAGGGAATACGCAGTATTTT CASSLELAGGGNTQYF TRBJ2-3 NA TRBD2 TRBV5-1
TGTGCCACTTCAGGGAGCACAGATACGCAGTATTTT CATSGSTDTQYF TRBJ2-3 NA NA TRBV18
TGTGCCAGCAGCTTAGCGTCCGGGGGCAATCAGCCCCAGCATTTT CASSLASGGNQPQHF TRBJ1-5 NA NA TRBV7-6
TGTGCCAGCAGCTTAGCAGGCAGGGCTGGTGGCTACACCTTC CASSLAGRAGGYTF TRBJ1-2 NA NA TRBV7-2
TGTGCCAGTAGTATCGGAGGTTACAATGAGCAGTTCTTC CASSIGGYNEQFF TRBJ2-1 NA NA TRBV19
TGTGCCAGCAGCTGGGCCACTAGCTCTGGAAACACCATATATTTT CASSWATSSGNTIYF TRBJ1-3 NA NA TRBV9